This T cell receptor beta chain was sequenced for a study of read filtering for tumor transcriptome and immune sequencing. Points from the study as a whole: Single-read clonotypes: 80% to 90% of IR-seq clonotypes (roughly 3.5% of reads), 65% to 75% of RNA-seq clonotypes (roughly 49% of reads).

Bone marrow was sampled from every patient at the time of active disease. Germline assignment: CDR1 SEHNR and CDR2 FQNEAQ (reference sequence). V lost 7 bases and J lost 6, with 16 bases in between. This CDR3 spans 14 amino acids. This clonotype was counted only a few times. What it recognizes is unknown. This library used roughly 400 ng RNA and molecular barcoded adaptors spanning alpha/delta and beta/gamma chains. Each CDR3 protein is one row after TCRdb ran MiXCR on the reads. The sample holds more than 55,000 distinct CDR3 sequences, 20% to 25% seen once. The source of this sequence is a donor aged 40 or older with multiple myeloma. The specimen sequenced was a population of CD138-negative cells sorted from bone marrow. This chain links TRBV7-9 with TRBJ2-1; the D gene could be TRBD1 or TRBD2 (5 bases each). For the CDR3, the DNA is TGTGCCAGCATTCTACCGGGGCTCTTCAATGAGCAGTTCTTC. Translating it yields CASILPGLFNEQFF.